The 13 T cell receptor beta chains in this list originate from one sample, sequenced in a study of T cell repertoires in cytomegalovirus infection. These receptors lack a known antigen. TCRdb fed the reads into MiXCR, producing one record per CDR3 protein. The sample holds approximately 1,000,000 distinct CDR3 sequences, around 29% seen once. Material: cultured CD8+ T cells from PBMCs, obtained from culture after CMV antigen stimulation. The receptors shown here come from a human donor in good health (CMV status not recorded). Some clones in this sample may be carry-over from other donors' samples.

This clonotype was recorded many times. The chain uses TRBV7-9 and TRBJ2-7, with TRBD2 identical over 13 bases. The CDR3 contains 15 residues. Germline V CDR1 and CDR2: SEHNR, FQNEAQ (reference sequence). With 5 bases clipped from V and 5 bases from J, the junction kept 6 bases outside the gene matches. The DNA of the CDR3 is TGTGCCAGCAGCAGCTGGACTAGCGGGGGTCACGAGCAGTACTTC. Amino acids: CASSSWTSGGHEQYF.

This chain connects TRBV20-1 to TRBJ1-1; D is perhaps TRBD1 (5 bases). This CDR3 spans 15 amino acids. Germline V gene sequence: CDR1 DFQATT, CDR2 SNEGSKA (reference sequence). V lost 2 bases and J 5 bases, leaving 18 bases between the germline ends. CDR3 bases: TGCAGTGCTAGACCACTCACGAGGGGACGAACTGAAGCTTTCTTT. Its protein is CSARPLTRGRTEAFF.

The CDR3 region has the DNA TGTGCTAGTGGTCCACTCAGTACAGGGGAGGGTGAAGCTTTCTTT. It specifies CASGPLSTGEGEAFF. The chain combines TRBV12-5 with TRBJ1-1; TRBD1 matches 7 bases. Germline assignment: CDR1 LGHNT and CDR2 FRNRAP. The CDR3 contains 15 residues. Losses at the gene ends were 5 bases for V and 7 bases for J; bases not matched to a gene: 13.

The chain links TRBV27 to TRBJ2-2; a weak D match, TRBD1 (6 bases). This CDR3 is 17 amino acids long. Trimming took off 2 bases at V and 2 bases at J, with 15 bases between the two ends. Germline lookup yields CDR1 MNHEY and CDR2 SMNVEV (reference sequence). In DNA form, the CDR3 reads TGTGCCAGCAGTTTAAGGGACACCGGTCCAAACACCGGGGAGCTGTTTTTT. This encodes CASSLRDTGPNTGELFF.

This chain connects TRBV28 to TRBJ2-2; weak D call: TRBD1 (5 bases). Trimming left V 6 bases short and J 6 bases short, with 14 bases between. Looked up from germline, CDR1 is MDHEN and CDR2 is SYDVKM. The CDR3 has 14 residues. CDR3 amino acids: CASRPPRAAGELFF. DNA for the CDR3: TGTGCCAGCAGACCCCCCAGGGCGGCCGGGGAGCTGTTTTTT.

The chain uses TRBV5-1 and TRBJ1-1, with D possibly being TRBD1 (6 bases). The germline V and J ends were trimmed by 6 bases and 5 bases, with 14 bases remaining between them. The CDR3 runs 13 residues. Germline CDR1 is SGHRS and CDR2 is YFSETQ. The CDR3 sequence: CASTIEGGTEAFF. CDR3 sequence (DNA): TGCGCCAGCACGATTGAGGGGGGGACTGAAGCTTTCTTT.

This clonotype was picked up a small number of times. The chain joins TRBV6-2 or TRBV6-3 to TRBJ2-7, with D uncertain. The CDR3 is 11 residues long. Between the trimmed V and J ends, which lost 4 bases and 5 bases, there was a span of 6 bases. From germline, CDR1 is MNHEY and CDR2 SVGEGT. CDR3 sequence (DNA): TGTGCCAGCAGTTCTGGGCACGAGCAGTACGTC. Translation gives CASSSGHEQYV.

This clonotype has ten or more counts. The chain couples TRBV7-6 to TRBJ2-3, with 7 bases matching TRBD2. Germline trimming cut 10 bases from V and 0 bases from J; bases unmatched to any gene: 4. The CDR3 sequence is 13 residues long. Germline loops: CDR1 SGHVS, CDR2 FNYEAQ. The CDR3 loop is CATGGGSTDTQYF. The CDR3 DNA sequence: TGTGCCACCGGCGGGGGTAGCACAGATACGCAGTATTTT. The full variable domain, with the rest looked up from reference TRBV7-6 and TRBJ2-3, is GAGVSQSPRYKVTKRGQDVALRCDPISGHVSLYWYRQALGQGPEFLTYFNYEAQQDKSGLPNDRFSAERPEGSISTLTIQRTEQRDSAMYRCATGGGSTDTQYFGPGTRLTVL.

There are a few counts of this clonotype. This sequence joins TRBV5-6 and TRBJ1-1, with a possible D match to TRBD1 (6 bases). The CDR3 loop spans 15 amino acids. V was trimmed by 2 bases and J by 0 bases, leaving 11 bases between them. Germline values: CDR1 SGHDT, CDR2 YYEEEE. CDR3 sequence: CASSFRQAMNTEAFF. In nucleotides, the CDR3 is TGTGCCAGCAGCTTTAGACAGGCTATGAACACTGAAGCTTTCTTT.

A few counts support this clonotype. The genes are TRBV6-1 and TRBJ2-3; D is uncertain. The CDR3 has 15 amino acids. Germline V gene lookup returns CDR1 MNHNS and CDR2 SASEGT. Trimming took off 11 bases at V and 0 bases at J, with 18 bases between the two ends. The CDR3 sequence is CALSRETFSTDTQYF. For the CDR3, the DNA is TGTGCCCTCAGTAGAGAGACTTTTAGCACAGATACGCAGTATTTT.

This chain joins TRBV28 and TRBJ2-3; 7 nucleotides align to TRBD1. The CDR3 length is 14 residues. Trimming cost V 6 bases and J 2 bases; bases outside gene matches: 5. Germline V lookup: CDR1 MDHEN, CDR2 SYDVKM. The CDR3 nucleotides read TGTGCCAGCAGCGTACAGGGGCCCACAGATACGCAGTATTTT. Residues: CASSVQGPTDTQYF.

This clonotype was counted a few times. The gene calls are TRBV12-3 or TRBV12-4 and TRBJ2-7; 8 nucleotides match TRBD1. The CDR3 sequence is 17 residues long. Trimming removed 5 bases from V and 4 bases from J; junction bases left unmatched: 16. CDR3 amino acids: CASSLTYRGSQAYEQYF. The CDR3 DNA is TGTGCCAGCAGTCTGACGTACAGGGGGTCGCAGGCTTACGAGCAGTACTTC.

This chain uses TRBV4-2 with TRBJ1-5; D might be TRBD1 (5 bases). CDR3 length equals 15 residues. V was pared by 5 bases and J by 2 bases, with 13 bases between. Per the germline V gene, CDR1 is LGHNA and CDR2 is YNFKEQ. The CDR3 loop reads CASSFGGFGNQPQHF. CDR3 nucleotide sequence: TGTGCCAGCAGCTTTGGGGGTTTCGGCAATCAGCCCCAGCATTTT.